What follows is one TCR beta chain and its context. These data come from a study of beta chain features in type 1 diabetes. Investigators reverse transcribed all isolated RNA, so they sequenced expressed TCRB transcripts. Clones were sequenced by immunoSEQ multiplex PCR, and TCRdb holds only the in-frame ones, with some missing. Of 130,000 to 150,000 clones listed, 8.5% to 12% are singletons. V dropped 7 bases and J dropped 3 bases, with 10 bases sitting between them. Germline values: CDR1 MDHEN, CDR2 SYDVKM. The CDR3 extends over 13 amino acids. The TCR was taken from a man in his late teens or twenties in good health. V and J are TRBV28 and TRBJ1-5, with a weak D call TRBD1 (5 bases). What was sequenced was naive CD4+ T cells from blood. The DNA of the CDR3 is TGTGCCAGCACCCAGGGTTCCAATCAGCCCCAGCATTTT. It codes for CASTQGSNQPQHF.